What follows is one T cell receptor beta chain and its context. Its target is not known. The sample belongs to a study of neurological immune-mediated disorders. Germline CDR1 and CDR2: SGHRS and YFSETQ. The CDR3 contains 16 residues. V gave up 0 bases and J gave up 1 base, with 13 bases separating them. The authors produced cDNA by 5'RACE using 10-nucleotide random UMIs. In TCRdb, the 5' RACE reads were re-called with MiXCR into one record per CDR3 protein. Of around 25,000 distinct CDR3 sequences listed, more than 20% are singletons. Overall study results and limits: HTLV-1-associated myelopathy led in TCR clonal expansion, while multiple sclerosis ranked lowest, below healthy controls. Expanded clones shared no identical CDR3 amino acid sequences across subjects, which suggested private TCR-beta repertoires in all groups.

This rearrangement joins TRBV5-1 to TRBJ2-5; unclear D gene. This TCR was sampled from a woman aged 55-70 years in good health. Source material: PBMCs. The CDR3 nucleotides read TGCGCCAGCAGCTTGGCGCCCGCAGGTGCCCAAGAGACCCAGTACTTC. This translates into CASSLAPAGAQETQYF.